Sequencing of this TCR beta chain was carried out in a study of T cells expressing NK-cell markers. As for this clonotype: No antigen is known for it.

TCRdb re-called the 5' RACE reads; every CDR3 protein appears as one record, without DNA. The sample holds roughly 420,000 distinct CDR3 sequences. Overall study results and limits: Whether expanded NKG2C-expressing T cell clones recognize HCMV is unknown.

This CDR3 contains 16 residues. CDR1 is MGHDK, CDR2 SYGVNS, per germline. The origin of this receptor is a woman between 18 and 75 years old in good health. The sample was blood T cells: a sorted CD56 or NKG2C T cell subset, CD4+ or CD8+ T cells, or bulk PBMC T cells (not recorded which). The genes are TRBV25-1 and TRBJ1-3. CDR3: CASSEYGSAGYNTIYF.